These 30 T cell receptor beta chains came from one sample sequenced in a study of cytomegalovirus exposure and HLA in healthy donors. PCR used 60 Vbeta primers and 13 Jbeta primers. Only in-frame clones appear in the TCRdb table, and some are missing; sequencing was by immunoSEQ multiplex PCR. The sample has 100,000 or so clones, 70% to 80% seen once. The sequencing input was PBMCs. The receptors shown here come from a man aged 35 to 55 in good health and CMV-seronegative.

This clone was recorded a few times. The V call is TRBV6-1, the J call TRBJ1-6; TRBD1 is a possible D gene (6 bases). The CDR3 has 13 residues. Trimming left V 8 bases short and J 4 bases short, with 9 bases between. The germline gives CDR1 MNHNS, CDR2 SASEGT. CDR3 region: CASGGQYNSPLHF. The CDR3 region has the DNA TGTGCCAGCGGGGGACAATATAATTCACCCCTCCACTTT.

The chain is built from TRBV6-5 and TRBJ2-1; maybe TRBD1 (5 bases). The CDR3 has 16 amino acids. The V gene's germline CDR1 is MNHEY and CDR2 SVGAGI. V was pared by 4 bases and J by 3 bases, with 16 bases between. CDR3 region: CASSLRNRPSYNEQFF. Written as DNA, the CDR3 is TGTGCCAGCAGTTTGAGAAACAGGCCCAGCTACAATGAGCAGTTCTTC.

This rearrangement joins TRBV29-1 to TRBJ2-5; TRBD1 matches at 10 bases. Germline CDR1 and CDR2: SQVTM and ANQGSEA. Trimming removed 0 bases from V and 1 base from J; junction bases left unmatched: 8. This CDR3 contains 17 residues. CDR3 coding DNA: TGCAGCGTTGAAGACCTGTTGACAGGGGGCGGCCAAGAGACCCAGTACTTC. As protein: CSVEDLLTGGGQETQYF.

DNA for the CDR3: TGCGCCAGCAGCTCCAGGACAGGGATCAACTATGGCTACACCTTC. It specifies CASSSRTGINYGYTF. The gene calls are TRBV5-1 and TRBJ1-2; 8 bases match TRBD1. The CDR3 totals 15 residues. V lost 3 bases, J lost 2 bases, and 6 bases stayed unmatched. Germline V gives CDR1 SGHRS, CDR2 YFSETQ. Together with reference TRBV5-1 and TRBJ1-2, the CDR3 gives the full variable domain: KAGVTQTPRYLIKTRGQQVTLSCSPISGHRSVSWYQQTPGQGLQFLFEYFSETQRNKGNFPGRFSGRQFSNSRSEMNVSTLELGDSALYLCASSSRTGINYGYTFGSGTRLTVV.

This clone was recorded once. This chain uses TRBV4-2 with TRBJ2-4, with D perhaps TRBD1 (6 bases). This CDR3 comprises 15 residues. Germline CDR1 LGHNA, CDR2 YNFKEQ. Trimming removed 7 bases at V and 9 bases at J, with 22 bases between. CDR3: CASTTGPGDDGIQYF. The CDR3, as DNA: TGTGCCAGCACTACTGGTCCAGGGGATGACGGCATTCAGTACTTC.

This clone was observed a single time. The chain carries TRBV29-1 and TRBJ2-3; 8 nucleotides align to TRBD1. V trimming: 3 bases; J trimming: 3 bases; junction bases outside the gene matches: 5. Looked up from germline, CDR1 is SQVTM and CDR2 is ANQGSEA. CDR3 length: 14 residues. CDR3 DNA: TGCAGCGTTGACCAGGGGGCTGGAACAGATACGCAGTATTTT. This encodes CSVDQGAGTDTQYF.

The J gene is TRBJ2-7, the V gene TRBV27; 7 bases are shared with TRBD2. This CDR3 spans 15 amino acids. CDR1 and CDR2 from the germline V gene are MNHEY and SMNVEV (reference sequence). J gave up 1 base and V 4 bases, and 7 bases lay outside the gene matches. The CDR3 coding sequence is TGTGCCAGCAGTTCAATTTGGCGGGAGTCCTACGAGCAGTACTTC. Protein: CASSSIWRESYEQYF.

The chain recombines TRBV5-6 with TRBJ1-1, with 8 bases that match TRBD1. With V trimmed by 3 bases and J by 2 bases, 3 bases remained unmatched. CDR1 SGHDT and CDR2 YYEEEE come from the germline V gene. This CDR3 has 14 residues. CDR3 bases: TGTGCCAGCAGCTATGGGACAGGCAACACTGAAGCTTTCTTT. Its protein is CASSYGTGNTEAFF. Full variable domain (missing parts from reference TRBV5-6 and TRBJ1-1): DAGVTQSPTHLIKTRGQQVTLRCSPKSGHDTVSWYQQALGQGPQFIFQYYEEEERQRGNFPDRFSGHQFPNYSSELNVNALLLGDSALYLCASSYGTGNTEAFFGQGTRLTVV.

The J gene is TRBJ1-6, the V gene TRBV28; TRBD1 is a possible D gene (5 bases). The CDR3 is 12 amino acids. V was pared by 11 bases and J by 6 bases, with 11 bases between. Germline V CDR1 and CDR2: MDHEN, SYDVKM. The CDR3 reads CASRDPNSPLHF. The CDR3 coding sequence is TGTGCCTCCAGGGATCCTAATTCACCCCTCCACTTT.

This chain uses TRBV5-1 with TRBJ1-1, with 10 positions matching TRBD1. Looked up from germline, CDR1 is SGHRS and CDR2 is YFSETQ. V dropped 4 bases and J dropped 4; count of bases not matched to a gene: 7. The CDR3 sequence is 15 residues long. CDR3 coding DNA: TGCGCCAGCAGCCTATCGGGACAGGGGATCACTGAAGCTTTCTTT. Translated: CASSLSGQGITEAFF.

Regarding this clone: The junction and the germline gene differ at one end; a read error may be behind it. The chain recombines TRBV7-9 with TRBJ2-1, with D maybe TRBD2 (6 bases). The CDR3 covers 13 residues. The germline V gene encodes CDR1 SEHNR and CDR2 FQNEAQ (reference sequence). The CDR3 is CASSLLDYYEQFF. The CDR3 bases are TGTGCCAGCAGCTTATTGGACTACTATGAGCAGTTCTTC.

This rearrangement joins TRBV14 to TRBJ2-2; 7 bases match TRBD1. This CDR3 has 14 residues. The V gene end was trimmed by 4 bases and the J gene end by 7 bases; junction bases not matched to a gene: 6. Germline CDR1 is SGHDN and CDR2 is FVKESK. The CDR3 region is CASSRGQVNGELFF. The CDR3 DNA reads TGTGCCAGCAGCCGCGGACAGGTTAACGGGGAGCTGTTTTTT.

This clone was picked up a small number of times. The J gene is TRBJ1-6, the V gene TRBV2; a weak D match, TRBD1 (6 bases). The germline V and J ends were trimmed by 8 bases and 13 bases, with 21 bases remaining between them. The CDR3 is 14 residues long. Looked up from germline, CDR1 is SNHLY and CDR2 is FYNNEI. The CDR3 reads CASLAGAKVSPLHF. CDR3 DNA sequence: TGTGCCAGCCTGGCAGGGGCTAAAGTATCTCCCCTCCACTTT.

This sequence joins TRBV10-3 and TRBJ2-3; D remains ambiguous. This CDR3 has 13 amino acids. CDR1 and CDR2 from the germline V gene are ENHRY and SYGVKD. V was pared by 2 bases and J by 3 bases, with 6 bases between. CDR3 coding DNA: TGTGCCATCAGTGAGCTAGGTACAGATACGCAGTATTTT. Protein sequence: CAISELGTDTQYF.

This clone was picked up a small number of times. V gene TRBV27 combines with J gene TRBJ2-7; D may be TRBD1 (5 bases). From germline, CDR1 is MNHEY and CDR2 SMNVEV (reference sequence). The CDR3 has 15 amino acids. Trimming stripped 0 bases from V and 2 bases from J, with 11 bases between. DNA for the CDR3: TGTGCCAGCAGTTTATCTTCCAGGGTTCCCTACGAGCAGTACTTC. It is translated as CASSLSSRVPYEQYF.

In its sample, this clone was seen once. This chain joins TRBV10-2 and TRBJ1-5; D is perhaps TRBD1 (6 bases). The germline V gene has CDR1 WSHSY and CDR2 SAAADI. The CDR3 extends over 14 amino acids. Trimming took 6 bases from V and 2 from J, leaving 11 bases between them. Written as DNA, the CDR3 is TGCGCCAGCAGCCCACAGGGTGGCAATCAGCCCCAGCATTTT. Translation: CASSPQGGNQPQHF.

The rearrangement uses TRBV6-1 and TRBJ2-1, with 10 bases aligning to TRBD2. Germline V gene lookup returns CDR1 MNHNS and CDR2 SASEGT. Losses at the gene ends were 6 bases for V and 1 base for J; bases not matched to a gene: 3. The length of the CDR3 is 15 residues. CDR3 protein: CASRERGGSYNEQFF. The CDR3 nucleotides read TGTGCCAGCAGGGAGCGGGGGGGTTCCTACAATGAGCAGTTCTTC.

The rearrangement joins TRBV5-3 to TRBJ2-7, with D perhaps matching TRBD2 (5 bases). TRBV5-3 carries the ORF label, with uncertain function. The CDR3 totals 14 residues. Deletions cut 0 bases from V and 0 bases from J, with 7 bases between. The chain's CDR3 is CARSLGRSSYEQYF. CDR3 DNA: TGTGCCAGAAGCTTGGGGAGGAGCTCCTACGAGCAGTACTTC.

The chain links TRBV6-6 to TRBJ1-6; TRBD1 matches 10 bases. This CDR3 spans 16 amino acids. V gave up 4 bases and J gave up 7 bases; unmatched junction bases: 7. Germline V gives CDR1 MNHNY, CDR2 SVGAGI (reference sequence). The CDR3 DNA reads TGTGCCAGCAGTTTCCGGGACAGGGGTGGGAATTCACCCCTCCACTTT. The encoded protein is CASSFRDRGGNSPLHF.

This clone was counted a few times. The chain is built from TRBV5-1 and TRBJ2-7; 10 positions match TRBD1. Germline CDR1 SGHRS, CDR2 YFSETQ. The CDR3 has 15 amino acids. V gave up 4 bases and J gave up 0 bases; unmatched junction bases: 4. CDR3 DNA: TGCGCCAGCAGCAGGGGACAGGGGAGCTCCTACGAGCAGTACTTC. Translated, it gives CASSRGQGSSYEQYF.

This clone was detected only a few times. The same CDR3 also results from other DNA sequences found in this sample. The rearrangement uses TRBV5-1 and TRBJ1-2; 7 nucleotides match TRBD1. J gave up 0 bases and V 4 bases, and 6 bases lay outside the gene matches. The germline V gene encodes CDR1 SGHRS and CDR2 YFSETQ. The CDR3 is 15 residues long. The CDR3 nucleotides are TGCGCCAGCAGCCCACGGGACAGTGCTAACTATGGCTACACCTTC. It is translated as CASSPRDSANYGYTF.

This clone has just a few counts. The V gene is TRBV7-2, the J gene TRBJ2-1; the D gene is possibly TRBD2 (5 bases). This CDR3 has 14 residues. The germline gives CDR1 SGHTA, CDR2 FQGNSA. V was clipped by 5 bases and J by 5 bases, with 13 bases between them. This chain's CDR3 is CASSPSGKNNEQFF. As DNA, the CDR3 is TGTGCCAGCAGCCCCTCCGGGAAGAACAATGAGCAGTTCTTC.

CDR3 coding DNA: TGCGCCAGCAGCCCCGCAACAGGGAATTGGGGCTACACCTTC. Residues: CASSPATGNWGYTF. The chain has TRBV5-1 and TRBJ1-2, with D possibly TRBD1 on 6 matching bases. Germline V CDR1 and CDR2: SGHRS, YFSETQ. V lost 4 bases to trimming and J lost 8 bases, with 18 bases between them. The CDR3 spans 14 residues.

The chain couples TRBV6-5 to TRBJ2-7; perhaps TRBD1 as D (7 bases). CDR1 and CDR2 from the germline V gene are MNHEY and SVGAGI. This CDR3 region has 14 residues. V gave up 6 bases and J gave up 5 bases, with 17 bases separating them. CDR3 loop: CASRSWAGGHEQYF. For the CDR3, the DNA is TGTGCCAGCAGGTCGTGGGCAGGGGGGCACGAGCAGTACTTC.

This clone was seen a handful of times. This chain links TRBV18 with TRBJ2-7, with no clear D. The CDR3 contains 11 residues. Trimming stripped 2 bases from V and 5 bases from J, with 4 bases between. In germline, CDR1 is KGHSH, CDR2 LQKENI. In DNA form, the CDR3 reads TGTGCCAGCTCACCATCAAACGAGCAGTACTTC. Translation: CASSPSNEQYF.

The rearrangement uses TRBV6-5 and TRBJ2-5, with D uncertain. The germline V gene encodes CDR1 MNHEY and CDR2 SVGAGI. Between the trimmed V and J ends, which lost 6 bases and 2 bases, there was a span of 4 bases. The CDR3 is made up of 11 amino acids. In DNA, the CDR3 is TGTGCCAGCAGCCAACAAGAGACCCAGTACTTC. Encoded protein: CASSQQETQYF.

The V gene is TRBV19, the J gene TRBJ1-1; the D gene is possibly TRBD1 (6 bases). CDR1 LNHDA and CDR2 SQIVND come from the germline V gene (reference sequence). Trimming shortened V by 1 base and J by 5 bases, and 14 bases separated the two germline ends. The CDR3 has 15 amino acids. CDR3 protein: CASSIGEGGFTEAFF. The CDR3 DNA is TGTGCCAGTAGTATAGGTGAAGGGGGATTTACTGAAGCTTTCTTT.

This clone was counted a few times. The chain couples TRBV5-4 to TRBJ2-3; 8 bases are shared with TRBD2. CDR3 length equals 15 residues. The V gene's germline CDR1 is SGHNT and CDR2 YYREEE (reference sequence). With V trimmed by 4 bases and J by 2 bases, 6 bases remained unmatched. The CDR3 reads CASSPGGLITDTQYF. The CDR3 DNA follows: TGTGCCAGCAGCCCGGGGGGGCTTATCACAGATACGCAGTATTTT.

The chain recombines TRBV9 with TRBJ2-3; 8 nucleotides match TRBD1. In germline, CDR1 is SGDLS, CDR2 YYNGEE. Losses at the gene ends were 0 bases for V and 2 bases for J; bases not matched to a gene: 8. The CDR3 runs 17 residues. CDR3 sequence reads: CASSVAPYRGNTDTQYF. CDR3 nucleotide sequence: TGTGCCAGCAGCGTAGCCCCGTACAGGGGGAACACAGATACGCAGTATTTT.

A single count supports this clone. The chain combines TRBV29-1 with TRBJ2-7; 9 bases line up with TRBD2. The CDR3 spans 16 residues. Trimming took 0 bases from V and 0 from J; bases not matched to a gene: 6. Germline CDR1 is SQVTM and CDR2 is ANQGSEA. In nucleotides, the CDR3 is TGCAGCGTTGAAGACCCTTTTAGCGGGAGCTCCTACGAGCAGTACTTC. It yields the protein CSVEDPFSGSSYEQYF.